The 29 T cell receptor beta chains below all came from one sample that was sequenced in a study of shared clonotypes between healthy human individuals. Only in-frame clones appear in the TCRdb table, and some are missing; sequencing was by immunoSEQ multiplex PCR. The profile shows some 500,000 clones, around 96% of them singletons. Sequenced material: naive CD4+ T cells sorted from blood. The sample's subset: CD45RA+ positively selected. The receptors were gathered from a woman aged 25 to 39 in good health.

This clone was recorded only once. The chain recombines TRBV18 with TRBJ1-2; no clear D. The V end was cut by 2 bases, the J end by 3 bases, with 16 bases between. The germline CDR1 and CDR2 sequences are KGHSH and LQKENI. CDR3 length: 16 residues. The CDR3 is CASSPGYQEVYYGYTF. DNA for the CDR3: TGTGCCAGCTCACCAGGGTACCAGGAGGTATACTATGGCTACACCTTC.

As for this clone: Other DNA sequences within the sample encode an identical CDR3. The V gene is TRBV28, the J gene TRBJ1-2, with TRBD1 matching over 10 bases. J lost 8 bases, V lost 4 bases, and 4 bases had no gene match. Germline CDR1 and CDR2: MDHEN and SYDVKM. The CDR3 runs 13 residues. The CDR3 DNA follows: TGTGCCAGCAGTTCCGGACAGGGGGGCGGCTACACCTTC. As protein: CASSSGQGGGYTF.

The CDR3 loop reads CASSYNRYSDEQFF. The DNA for the CDR3 is TGTGCCAGCTCCTACAACAGGTATTCGGATGAGCAGTTCTTC. This chain joins TRBV18 and TRBJ2-1, with TRBD1 as a possible D gene (5 bases). Between the trimmed V and J ends, which lost 6 bases and 8 bases, there was a span of 17 bases. CDR3 length: 14 amino acids. Per the germline V gene, CDR1 is KGHSH and CDR2 is LQKENI.

This chain joins TRBV11-2 and TRBJ2-1, with 10 nucleotides matching TRBD2. With 5 bases clipped from V and 0 bases from J, the junction kept 4 bases outside the gene matches. CDR3 length equals 16 residues. The germline CDR1 and CDR2 sequences are SGHAT and FQNNGV. The CDR3 DNA follows: TGTGCCAGCAGCCCCAGACTAGCGGGCTCCTACAATGAGCAGTTCTTC. Protein product: CASSPRLAGSYNEQFF.

This clone was picked up one time. The chain joins TRBV19 to TRBJ2-2; a possible D gene is TRBD2 (6 bases). Germline lookup yields CDR1 LNHDA and CDR2 SQIVND (reference sequence). Trimming took off 9 bases at V and 2 bases at J, with 13 bases between the two ends. CDR3 length: 14 amino acids. CDR3 in DNA: TGTGCCAGCAGTGGGGGGTTTAACACCGGGGAGCTGTTTTTT. Encoded protein: CASSGGFNTGELFF.

The chain carries TRBV19 and TRBJ2-7; a weak D match, TRBD1 (5 bases). Trimming took off 4 bases at V and 1 base at J, with 17 bases between the two ends. This CDR3 comprises 16 residues. Looked up from germline, CDR1 is LNHDA and CDR2 is SQIVND (reference sequence). CDR3: CASSTLRPRDSYEQYF. As DNA, the CDR3 is TGTGCCAGTAGTACTTTACGGCCCAGGGATTCCTACGAGCAGTACTTC.

Points on this clone: Other DNA sequences in the sample encode the same CDR3. The chain recombines TRBV6-5 with TRBJ2-5; D is unresolved. The CDR3 contains 10 residues. CDR1 is MNHEY, CDR2 SVGAGI, per germline. Trimming removed 5 bases at V and 5 bases at J, with 3 bases between. The CDR3 protein is CASSGETQYF. CDR3 DNA sequence: TGTGCCAGCAGTGGGGAGACCCAGTACTTC.

This rearrangement joins TRBV4-1 to TRBJ2-5; tentatively, D is TRBD1 or TRBD2 (6 bases each). Germline loops: CDR1 MGHRA, CDR2 YSYEKL. The CDR3 is 14 amino acids. V dropped 7 bases and J dropped 4 bases, with 16 bases sitting between them. The CDR3 here is CASKQSGGGETQYF. CDR3 bases: TGCGCCAGCAAGCAAAGCGGAGGGGGAGAGACCCAGTACTTC.

The chain uses TRBV7-9 and TRBJ2-1; the D gene is possibly TRBD2 (5 bases). The CDR3 consists of 14 residues. Looked up from germline, CDR1 is SEHNR and CDR2 is FQNEAQ (reference sequence). V lost 4 bases to trimming and J lost 15 bases, with 22 bases between them. The CDR3: CASSSLFYSGVLFF. The CDR3 coding sequence is TGTGCCAGCAGCTCCCTTTTTTACAGCGGAGTCCTGTTCTTC.

The V call is TRBV28, the J call TRBJ2-7; the D is unclear. Germline values: CDR1 MDHEN, CDR2 SYDVKM. With 1 base removed from V and 6 bases from J, the gap between germline ends came to 10 bases. The CDR3 covers 13 residues. The CDR3 loop is CASSLSTGGEQYF. The CDR3 DNA reads as TGTGCCAGCAGTTTATCCACCGGCGGCGAGCAGTACTTC.

The rearrangement joins TRBV19 to TRBJ2-2; D may be TRBD1 (6 bases). CDR1 is LNHDA and CDR2 is SQIVND in the germline V gene (reference sequence). This CDR3 spans 15 amino acids. The ends were cut back, 2 bases at V and 0 bases at J, with 7 bases in the middle. The CDR3 DNA is TGTGCCAGTAGTATAAAGGGGGCGAACACCGGGGAGCTGTTTTTT. Translation: CASSIKGANTGELFF.

DNA of the CDR3: TGTGCCAGTAGTATAGATCAGGGCGCAGATACGCAGTATTTT. Translated: CASSIDQGADTQYF. The chain recombines TRBV19 with TRBJ2-3; TRBD1 might be the D (5 bases). Between the trimmed V and J ends, which lost 0 bases and 4 bases, there was a span of 8 bases. CDR1 is LNHDA, CDR2 SQIVND, per germline (reference sequence). This CDR3 is 14 amino acids long. Full variable domain (remainder filled in from reference TRBV19 and TRBJ2-3): DGGITQSPKYLFRKEGQNVTLSCEQNLNHDAMYWYRQDPGQGLRLIYYSQIVNDFQKGDIAEGYSVSREKKESFPLTVTSAQKNPTAFYLCASSIDQGADTQYFGPGTRLTVL.

The chain employs TRBV10-3 and TRBJ1-1; D is uncertain. Germline CDR1 reads ENHRY; CDR2 reads SYGVKD. The V gene lost 7 bases and the J gene lost 5 bases, with 8 bases spanning the gap. The CDR3 runs 11 residues. The CDR3 loop reads CAIMADTEAFF. CDR3 in DNA: TGTGCCATCATGGCGGATACTGAAGCTTTCTTT.

This sequence joins TRBV27 and TRBJ2-3; 8 bases match TRBD2. With 6 bases clipped from V and 2 bases from J, the junction kept 10 bases outside the gene matches. Germline-derived CDR1 and CDR2 are MNHEY and SMNVEV (reference sequence). The CDR3 is 16 residues long. The CDR3 region is CASSKVGAGDTDTQYF. The CDR3, as DNA: TGTGCCAGCAGCAAAGTAGGAGCGGGGGACACAGATACGCAGTATTTT.

V gene TRBV9 combines with J gene TRBJ2-1, with 14 nucleotides matching TRBD2. From germline, CDR1 is SGDLS and CDR2 YYNGEE. Trimming removed 0 bases from V and 9 bases from J; junction bases left unmatched: 5. The CDR3 consists of 16 residues. CDR3 nucleotide sequence: TGTGCCAGCAGCGTAGGGGGACTAGCGGGAGTAGGTGAGCAGTTCTTC. Translated, it gives CASSVGGLAGVGEQFF.

The chain has TRBV2 and TRBJ1-1; D is unclear. With 10 bases removed from V and 5 bases from J, the gap between germline ends came to 14 bases. This CDR3 comprises 12 residues. Germline assignment: CDR1 SNHLY and CDR2 FYNNEI. CDR3 DNA: TGTGCCACACACGGCAGAGGGACTGAAGCTTTCTTT. Its translation is CATHGRGTEAFF.

The rearrangement links TRBV2 to TRBJ1-4; no firm D call. This CDR3 is 13 amino acids long. The germline V and J ends were trimmed by 10 bases and 7 bases, with 16 bases remaining between them. The germline gives CDR1 SNHLY, CDR2 FYNNEI. The CDR3 protein is CATSPGPTEKLFF. The DNA of the CDR3 is TGTGCCACCTCGCCAGGCCCGACTGAAAAACTGTTTTTT.

The chain links TRBV5-1 to TRBJ2-5; unclear D gene. The CDR3 is made up of 13 amino acids. Germline CDR1 and CDR2: SGHRS and YFSETQ. V was cut by 1 base and J by 3 bases, with 7 bases left in between. Here the CDR3 DNA reads TGCGCCAGCAGCTTGTCAGGAGAAGAGACCCAGTACTTC. It specifies CASSLSGEETQYF.

This chain joins TRBV19 and TRBJ2-2; 8 nucleotides match TRBD1. Germline CDR1 LNHDA, CDR2 SQIVND (reference sequence). This CDR3 spans 15 amino acids. Trimming removed 8 bases from V and 7 bases from J; junction bases left unmatched: 12. The CDR3 coding sequence is TGTGCCAGTCGAAGTGGACAGGGACGCGTCGGGGAGCTGTTTTTT. This translates into CASRSGQGRVGELFF.

The CDR3 region is CASSPGRVDQETQYF. CDR3 DNA: TGTGCCAGCAGCCCAGGCCGGGTAGATCAAGAGACCCAGTACTTC. The chain recombines TRBV7-9 with TRBJ2-5, with D unclear. The CDR3 is 15 residues long. Trimming removed 5 bases at V and 2 bases at J, with 15 bases between. CDR1 and CDR2 (germline): SEHNR, FQNEAQ (reference sequence).

The V gene is TRBV2, the J gene TRBJ2-1; D perhaps matches TRBD2 (6 bases). Deletions cut 9 bases from V and 4 bases from J, with 22 bases between. CDR1 is SNHLY and CDR2 is FYNNEI in the germline V gene. The CDR3 length is 16 residues. The CDR3 sequence is CASGFGTGEVYNEQFF. As DNA, the CDR3 is TGTGCCAGTGGGTTCGGAACGGGAGAGGTGTACAATGAGCAGTTCTTC.

The rearrangement links TRBV5-1 to TRBJ2-5, with 9 nucleotides matching TRBD1. V lost 4 bases and J lost 4; bases outside the gene matches: 2. This CDR3 region has 13 residues. Germline values: CDR1 SGHRS, CDR2 YFSETQ. This chain's CDR3 is CASSPGQGETQYF. The CDR3 DNA reads TGCGCCAGCAGCCCGGGACAGGGAGAGACCCAGTACTTC. Looking up the rest from reference TRBV5-1 and TRBJ2-5 gives the full variable domain: KAGVTQTPRYLIKTRGQQVTLSCSPISGHRSVSWYQQTPGQGLQFLFEYFSETQRNKGNFPGRFSGRQFSNSRSEMNVSTLELGDSALYLCASSPGQGETQYFGPGTRLLVL.

This clone has only one observation. The CDR3 sequence: CASSERRVAEYGYTF. The DNA for the CDR3 is TGTGCCAGCAGTGAAAGGAGGGTGGCAGAGTATGGCTACACCTTC. This chain links TRBV6-1 with TRBJ1-2; D call uncertain. The CDR3 is made up of 15 amino acids. The ends were cut back, 2 bases at V and 5 bases at J, with 15 bases in the middle. In germline, CDR1 is MNHNS, CDR2 SASEGT.

V is TRBV5-1 and J is TRBJ2-3; D gene unclear. Trimming shortened V by 4 bases and J by 5 bases, and 20 bases separated the two germline ends. Germline assignment: CDR1 SGHRS and CDR2 YFSETQ. This CDR3 is built from 16 residues. DNA of the CDR3: TGCGCCAGCAGCCTTACGTCGTCCCAATCGGGAGATACGCAGTATTTT. This translates into CASSLTSSQSGDTQYF.

V gene TRBV9 combines with J gene TRBJ2-5; 12 positions match TRBD2. The last part of the DNA fits TRBJ2-7 better; the J call may be wrong. Germline loops: CDR1 SGDLS, CDR2 YYNGEE. The CDR3 covers 15 residues. The CDR3 coding sequence is TGTGCCAGCAGCTCGAGGACTAGCGGGAACTACGAGCAGTACTTC. Residues: CASSSRTSGNYEQYF.

This sequence joins TRBV28 and TRBJ1-4, with 7 bases identical to TRBD1. CDR1 is MDHEN, CDR2 SYDVKM, per germline. The CDR3 contains 16 residues. The V segment lost 6 bases and the J segment 4 bases; nucleotides outside the gene matches: 11. The DNA of the CDR3 is TGTGCCAGCAGACTTTACGCGGGACAGCTTAATGAAAAACTGTTTTTT. Translation gives CASRLYAGQLNEKLFF. The full variable domain, rest sourced from reference TRBV28 and TRBJ1-4, is DVKVTQSSRYLVKRTGEKVFLECVQDMDHENMFWYRQDPGLGLRLIYFSYDVKMKEKGDIPEGYSVSREKKERFSLILESASTNQTSMYLCASRLYAGQLNEKLFFGSGTQLSVL.

The chain combines TRBV6-5 with TRBJ2-7; D gene unclear. The CDR3 sequence is 11 residues long. Germline V lookup: CDR1 MNHEY, CDR2 SVGAGI. Trimming cost V 6 bases and J 1 base, with 4 bases left between them. CDR3 amino acids: CASSGSYEQYF. CDR3 nucleotide sequence: TGTGCCAGCAGCGGTTCCTACGAGCAGTACTTC.

The chain links TRBV20-1 to TRBJ1-4; no clear D gene. Trimming took off 6 bases at V and 7 bases at J, with 9 bases between the two ends. The germline V gene has CDR1 DFQATT and CDR2 SNEGSKA (reference sequence). The CDR3 extends over 11 amino acids. The CDR3 DNA is TGCAGTGCCCCCACCCTTGAAAAACTGTTTTTT. Protein sequence: CSAPTLEKLFF.

The table lists this clone with a count of one. The chain combines TRBV15 with TRBJ1-2; possibly TRBD1 for D (6 bases). Germline V gene data show CDR1 as LNHNV and CDR2 as YYDKDF (reference sequence). Trimming took 7 bases from V and 5 from J, leaving 20 bases between them. The CDR3 contains 15 residues. The CDR3: CATNNRTQGGYGYTF. CDR3 sequence (DNA): TGTGCCACCAATAACCGGACACAGGGCGGGTATGGCTACACCTTC.